These T cell receptor beta chains were read from a single sample in a study of blood T cell repertoires in COVID-19. Produced via immunoSEQ multiplex PCR; TCRdb's table is partial and in-frame only. The table shows about 170,000 clones, with 84% occurring only once. The sample consisted of peripheral blood. The receptors here all came from a woman of 80 years or more with COVID-19, enrolled during active disease. CDR3s include the opening cysteine and the closing phenylalanine or tryptophan. A D gene is named only where the DNA matches it firmly. Part of the rows lack a size; the others show once, few, many or a class for expanded clones.

. | TRBD1 | TRBJ2-1 | TRBV24-1 | CATSEPTGASYNEQFF | TGTGCCACCAGTGAGCCAACAGGGGCTTCCTACAATGAGCAGTTCTTC
. | . | TRBJ1-3 | TRBV19 | CASSMGAGNTIYF | TGTGCCAGTAGTATGGGAGCTGGAAACACCATATATTTT
few | . | TRBJ1-2 | TRBV12-3/TRBV12-4 | CASSPQGDYGYTF | TGTGCCAGCAGCCCACAGGGTGACTATGGCTACACCTTC
. | TRBD1 | TRBJ1-1 | TRBV29-1 | CSVSGDRGRRGMFRTEAFF | TGCAGCGTTTCTGGTGACAGGGGGAGGCGAGGTATGTTCAGAACTGAAGCTTTCTTT
. | TRBD1 | TRBJ1-6 | TRBV19 | CASSLGQGSSYNSPLHF | TGTGCCAGTAGTCTAGGACAGGGGAGCTCCTATAATTCACCCCTCCACTTT
. | TRBD2 | TRBJ2-1 | TRBV7-3 | CASSPGTSASNEQFF | TGTGCCAGCAGCCCCGGGACTAGCGCGAGCAATGAGCAGTTCTTC
. | TRBD2 | TRBJ2-7 | TRBV28 | CASTIILAGGYEQYF | TGTGCCAGCACCATCATACTAGCGGGAGGATACGAGCAGTACTTC
. | . | TRBJ2-7 | TRBV7-2 | CASSPGLDQGQYF | TGTGCCAGCAGCCCCGGTCTTGACCAGGGTCAGTACTTC
. | . | TRBJ2-7 | TRBV7-9 | CASSFDREVYEQYF | TGTGCCAGCAGCTTTGACAGGGAGGTCTACGAGCAGTACTTC
. | . | TRBJ2-5 | TRBV11-2 | CASSLERIETQYF | TGTGCCAGCAGCTTAGAGAGGATAGAGACCCAGTACTTC
. | TRBD2 | TRBJ2-1 | TRBV18 | CASSPPGLATYNEQFF | TGTGCCAGCTCACCACCGGGACTAGCGACCTACAATGAGCAGTTCTTC
. | . | TRBJ1-4 | TRBV19 | CASRTYEKLFF | TGTGCCAGTAGGACTTATGAAAAACTGTTTTTT
. | TRBD1 | TRBJ2-7 | TRBV10-1 | CAILKDRGRAYEQYF | TGCGCCATTCTTAAGGACAGGGGCCGAGCCTACGAGCAGTACTTC
. | . | TRBJ2-1 | TRBV28 | CASSLGGRGNEQFF | TGTGCCAGCAGTTTAGGAGGCAGGGGAAATGAGCAGTTCTTC
. | TRBD1 | TRBJ2-1 | TRBV7-3 | CASSSGQGARNEQFF | TGTGCCAGCAGCTCGGGACAGGGGGCGCGCAATGAGCAGTTCTTC
once | . | TRBJ1-1 | TRBV29-1 | CSVDGASGGTEAFF | TGCAGCGTTGACGGAGCGTCCGGAGGCACTGAAGCTTTCTTT
once | TRBD1 | TRBJ2-1 | TRBV2 | CASSYTQGDVVCFF | TGTGCCAGCAGTTACACACAGGGGGACGTGGTGTGTTTCTTC
. | . | TRBJ2-5 | TRBV6-5 | CAIRVSSGWETQYF | TGTGCCATACGAGTGTCATCGGGTTGGGAGACCCAGTACTTC
. | TRBD1 | TRBJ1-3 | TRBV24-1 | CATSVEGQSGNTIYF | TGTGCCACCAGTGTTGAGGGACAGAGTGGAAACACCATATATTTT
. | . | TRBJ2-1 | TRBV10-3 | CAIRGDRLEQFF | TGTGCCATCAGGGGCGACAGGCTTGAGCAGTTCTTC
. | . | TRBJ1-6 | TRBV5-1 | CASSFRGHNSPLHF | TGCGCCAGCAGCTTCAGGGGCCATAATTCACCCCTCCACTTT
. | . | TRBJ2-7 | TRBV5-1 | CASSPMGHHYEQYF | TGCGCCAGCAGCCCAATGGGACACCACTACGAGCAGTACTTC